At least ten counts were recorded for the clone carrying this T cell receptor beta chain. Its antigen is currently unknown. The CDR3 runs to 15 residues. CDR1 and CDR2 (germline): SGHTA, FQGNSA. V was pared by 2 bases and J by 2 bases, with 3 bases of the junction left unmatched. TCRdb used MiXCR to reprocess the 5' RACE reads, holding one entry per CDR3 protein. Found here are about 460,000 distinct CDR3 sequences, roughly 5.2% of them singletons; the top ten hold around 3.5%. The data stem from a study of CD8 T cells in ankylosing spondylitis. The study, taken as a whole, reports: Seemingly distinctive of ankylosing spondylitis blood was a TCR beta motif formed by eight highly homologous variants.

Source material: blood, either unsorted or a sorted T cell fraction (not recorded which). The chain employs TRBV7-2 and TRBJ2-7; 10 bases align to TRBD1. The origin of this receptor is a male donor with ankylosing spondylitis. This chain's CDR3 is CASSLRTGGAYEQYF. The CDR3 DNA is TGTGCCAGCAGCTTAAGGACAGGGGGTGCCTACGAGCAGTACTTC.